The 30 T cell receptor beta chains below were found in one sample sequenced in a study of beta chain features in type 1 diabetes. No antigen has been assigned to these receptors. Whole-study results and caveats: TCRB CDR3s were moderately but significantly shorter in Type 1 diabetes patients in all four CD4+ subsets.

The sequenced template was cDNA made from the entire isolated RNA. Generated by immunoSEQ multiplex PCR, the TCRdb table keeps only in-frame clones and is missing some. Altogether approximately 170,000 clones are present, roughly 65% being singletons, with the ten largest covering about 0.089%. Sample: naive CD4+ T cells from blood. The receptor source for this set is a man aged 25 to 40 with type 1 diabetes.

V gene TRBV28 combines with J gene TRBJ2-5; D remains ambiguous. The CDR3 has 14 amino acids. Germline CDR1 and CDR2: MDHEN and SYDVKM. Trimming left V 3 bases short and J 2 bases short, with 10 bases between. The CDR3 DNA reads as TGTGCCAGCAGTTTCCGAACAGAACAAGAGACCCAGTACTTC. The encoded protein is CASSFRTEQETQYF.

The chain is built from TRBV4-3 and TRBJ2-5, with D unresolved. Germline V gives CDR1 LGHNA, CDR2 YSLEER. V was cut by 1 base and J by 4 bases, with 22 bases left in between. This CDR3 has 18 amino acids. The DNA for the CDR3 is TGCGCCAGCAGCCAAGGCTGGCCCTATTACGGGTCTGGAGAGACCCAGTACTTC. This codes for CASSQGWPYYGSGETQYF.

CDR3 sequence (DNA): TGTGCCAGCAGTCCTCCTGGGAGCAGCTCCTACAATGAGCAGTTCTTC. Residues: CASSPPGSSSYNEQFF. The V call is TRBV28, the J call TRBJ2-1; a possible D gene is TRBD2 (5 bases). Germline V lookup: CDR1 MDHEN, CDR2 SYDVKM. Trimming pared 5 bases from V and 0 bases from J, leaving 14 bases between. This CDR3 has 16 residues. Full variable domain (missing parts from reference TRBV28 and TRBJ2-1): DVKVTQSSRYLVKRTGEKVFLECVQDMDHENMFWYRQDPGLGLRLIYFSYDVKMKEKGDIPEGYSVSREKKERFSLILESASTNQTSMYLCASSPPGSSSYNEQFFGPGTRLTVL.

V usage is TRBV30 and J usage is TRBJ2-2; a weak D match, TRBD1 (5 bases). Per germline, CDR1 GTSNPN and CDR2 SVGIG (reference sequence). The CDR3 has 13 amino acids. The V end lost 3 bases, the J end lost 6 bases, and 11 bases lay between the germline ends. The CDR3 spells CAWSRVASGELFF. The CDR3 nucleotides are TGTGCCTGGAGCAGGGTAGCCTCCGGGGAGCTGTTTTTT.

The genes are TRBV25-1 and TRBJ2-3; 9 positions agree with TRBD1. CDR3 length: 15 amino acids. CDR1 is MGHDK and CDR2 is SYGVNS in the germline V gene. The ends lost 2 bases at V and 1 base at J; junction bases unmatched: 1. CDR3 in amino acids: CASSETGGGTDTQYF. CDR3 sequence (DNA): TGTGCCAGCAGTGAAACAGGGGGCGGCACAGATACGCAGTATTTT.

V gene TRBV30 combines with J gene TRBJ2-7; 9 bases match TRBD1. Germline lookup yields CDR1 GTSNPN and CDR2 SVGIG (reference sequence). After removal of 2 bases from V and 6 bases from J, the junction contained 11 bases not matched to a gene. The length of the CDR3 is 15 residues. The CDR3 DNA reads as TGTGCCTGGAGTCTAGATGGACAGGGGTCGATCGAGCAGTACTTC. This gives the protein CAWSLDGQGSIEQYF.

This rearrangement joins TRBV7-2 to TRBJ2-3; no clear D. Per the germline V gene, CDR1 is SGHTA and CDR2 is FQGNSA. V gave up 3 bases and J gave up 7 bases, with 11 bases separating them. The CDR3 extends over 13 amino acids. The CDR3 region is CASSFYETYTQYF. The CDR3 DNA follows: TGTGCCAGCAGCTTCTATGAGACTTATACGCAGTATTTT.

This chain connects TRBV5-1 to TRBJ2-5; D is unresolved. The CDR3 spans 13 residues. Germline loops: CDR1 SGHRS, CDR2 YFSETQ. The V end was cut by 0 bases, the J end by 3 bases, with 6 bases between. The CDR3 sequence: CASSLGREETQYF. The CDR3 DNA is TGCGCCAGCAGCTTGGGAAGGGAAGAGACCCAGTACTTC.

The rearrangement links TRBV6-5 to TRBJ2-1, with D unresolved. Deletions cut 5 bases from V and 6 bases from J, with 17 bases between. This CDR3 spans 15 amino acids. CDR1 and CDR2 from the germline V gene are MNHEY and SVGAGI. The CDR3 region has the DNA TGTGCCAGCAGTGGCCCCGACCCCATCGGCAATGAGCAGTTCTTC. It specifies CASSGPDPIGNEQFF.

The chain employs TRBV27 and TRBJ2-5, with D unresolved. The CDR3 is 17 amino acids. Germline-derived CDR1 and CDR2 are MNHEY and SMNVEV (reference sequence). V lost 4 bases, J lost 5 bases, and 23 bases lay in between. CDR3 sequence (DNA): TGTGCCAGCAGTTCCTACCCCGTGGCAGGCTCCGGGGAGACCCAGTACTTC. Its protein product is CASSSYPVAGSGETQYF.

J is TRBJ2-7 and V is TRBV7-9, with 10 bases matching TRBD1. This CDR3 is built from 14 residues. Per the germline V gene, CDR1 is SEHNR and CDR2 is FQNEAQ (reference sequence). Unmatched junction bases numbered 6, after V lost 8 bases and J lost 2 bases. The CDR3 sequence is CASQTGTGAYEQYF. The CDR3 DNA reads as TGTGCCAGCCAAACCGGGACAGGGGCCTACGAGCAGTACTTC.

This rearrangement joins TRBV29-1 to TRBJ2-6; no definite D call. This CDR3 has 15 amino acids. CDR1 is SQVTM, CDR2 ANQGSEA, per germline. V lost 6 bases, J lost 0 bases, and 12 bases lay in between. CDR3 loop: CSVLHGRSGANVLTF. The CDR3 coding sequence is TGCAGCGTGTTGCACGGCCGCTCTGGGGCCAACGTCCTGACTTTC. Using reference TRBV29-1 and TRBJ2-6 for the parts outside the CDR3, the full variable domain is SAVISQKPSRDICQRGTSLTIQCQVDSQVTMMFWYRQQPGQSLTLIATANQGSEATYESGFVIDKFPISRPNLTFSTLTVSNMSPEDSSIYLCSVLHGRSGANVLTFGAGSRLTVL.

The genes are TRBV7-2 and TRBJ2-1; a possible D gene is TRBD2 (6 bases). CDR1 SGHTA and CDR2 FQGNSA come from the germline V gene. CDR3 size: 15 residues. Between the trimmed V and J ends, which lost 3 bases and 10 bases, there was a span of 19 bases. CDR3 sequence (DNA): TGTGCCAGCAGCTTCGGCGGGGCCCGTCGGGTAGAGCAGTTCTTC. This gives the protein CASSFGGARRVEQFF.

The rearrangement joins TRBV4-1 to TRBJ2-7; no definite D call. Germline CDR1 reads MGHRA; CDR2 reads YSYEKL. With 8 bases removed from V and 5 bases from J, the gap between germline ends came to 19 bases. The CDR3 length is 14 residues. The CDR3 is CASALTGPWDEQYF. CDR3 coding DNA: TGCGCCAGCGCATTGACCGGTCCCTGGGACGAGCAGTACTTC.

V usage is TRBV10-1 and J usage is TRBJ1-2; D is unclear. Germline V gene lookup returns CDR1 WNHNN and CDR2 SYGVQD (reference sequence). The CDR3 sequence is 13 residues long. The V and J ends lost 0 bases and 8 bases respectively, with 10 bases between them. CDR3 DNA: TGCGCCAGCAGTGAGTCGACGGAACGCGGCTACACCTTC. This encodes CASSESTERGYTF.

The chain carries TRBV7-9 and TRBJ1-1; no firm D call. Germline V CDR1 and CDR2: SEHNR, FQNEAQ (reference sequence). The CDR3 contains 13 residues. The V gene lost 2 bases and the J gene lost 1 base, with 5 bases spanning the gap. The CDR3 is CASSLIENTEAFF. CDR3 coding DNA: TGTGCCAGCAGCTTAATCGAGAACACTGAAGCTTTCTTT.

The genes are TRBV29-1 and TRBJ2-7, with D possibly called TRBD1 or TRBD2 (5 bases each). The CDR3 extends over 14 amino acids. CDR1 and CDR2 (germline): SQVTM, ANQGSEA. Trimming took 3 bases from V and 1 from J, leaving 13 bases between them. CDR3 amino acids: CSVDGDGQSYEQYF. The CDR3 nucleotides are TGCAGCGTTGATGGGGACGGGCAGTCCTACGAGCAGTACTTC.

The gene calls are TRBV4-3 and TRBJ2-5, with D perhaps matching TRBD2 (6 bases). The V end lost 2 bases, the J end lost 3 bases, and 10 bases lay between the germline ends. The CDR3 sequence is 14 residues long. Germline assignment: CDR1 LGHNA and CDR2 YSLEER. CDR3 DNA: TGCGCCAGCAGCCAATATACGGGAGAAGAGACCCAGTACTTC. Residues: CASSQYTGEETQYF.

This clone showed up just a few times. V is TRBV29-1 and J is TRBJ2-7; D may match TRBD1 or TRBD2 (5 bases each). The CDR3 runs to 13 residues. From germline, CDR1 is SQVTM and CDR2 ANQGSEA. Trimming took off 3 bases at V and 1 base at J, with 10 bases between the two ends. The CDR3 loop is CSVDWGNSYEQYF. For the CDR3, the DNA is TGCAGCGTTGATTGGGGGAATTCCTACGAGCAGTACTTC.

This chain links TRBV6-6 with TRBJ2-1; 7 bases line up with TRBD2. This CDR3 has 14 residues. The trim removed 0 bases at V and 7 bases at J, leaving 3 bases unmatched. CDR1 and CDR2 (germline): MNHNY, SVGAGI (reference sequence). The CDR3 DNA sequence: TGTGCCAGCAGTTACTCGAGCGGGGTAAATGAGCAGTTCTTC. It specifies CASSYSSGVNEQFF.

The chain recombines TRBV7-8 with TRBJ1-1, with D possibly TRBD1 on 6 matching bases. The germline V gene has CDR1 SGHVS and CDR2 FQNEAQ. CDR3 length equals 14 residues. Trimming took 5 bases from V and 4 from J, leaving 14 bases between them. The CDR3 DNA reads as TGTGCCAGCAGCCCTCACAGGGATCTCACTGAAGCTTTCTTT. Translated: CASSPHRDLTEAFF.

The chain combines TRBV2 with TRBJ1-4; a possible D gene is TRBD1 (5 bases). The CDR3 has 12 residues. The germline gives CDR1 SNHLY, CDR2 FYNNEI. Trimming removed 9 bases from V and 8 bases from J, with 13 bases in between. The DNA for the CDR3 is TGTGCCAGTCGGGACCAGGACGAAAAACTGTTTTTT. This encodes CASRDQDEKLFF. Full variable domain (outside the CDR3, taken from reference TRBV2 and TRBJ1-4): EPEVTQTPSHQVTQMGQEVILRCVPISNHLYFYWYRQILGQKVEFLVSFYNNEISEKSEIFDDQFSVERPDGSNFTLKIRSTKLEDSAMYFCASRDQDEKLFFGSGTQLSVL.

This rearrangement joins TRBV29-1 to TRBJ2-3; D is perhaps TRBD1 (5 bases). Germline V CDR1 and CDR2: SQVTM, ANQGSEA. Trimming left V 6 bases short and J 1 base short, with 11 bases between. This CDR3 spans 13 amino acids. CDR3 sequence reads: CSVDLQGTDTQYF. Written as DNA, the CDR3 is TGCAGCGTAGACCTACAGGGCACAGATACGCAGTATTTT.

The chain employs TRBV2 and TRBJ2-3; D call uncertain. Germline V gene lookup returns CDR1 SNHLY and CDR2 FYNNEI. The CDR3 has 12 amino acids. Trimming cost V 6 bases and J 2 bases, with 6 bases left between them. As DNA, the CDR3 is TGTGCCAGCAGCGATAACACAGATACGCAGTATTTT. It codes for CASSDNTDTQYF.

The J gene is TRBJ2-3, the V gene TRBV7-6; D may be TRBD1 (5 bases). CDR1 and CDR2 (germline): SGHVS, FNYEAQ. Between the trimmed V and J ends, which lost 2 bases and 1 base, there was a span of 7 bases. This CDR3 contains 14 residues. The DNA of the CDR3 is TGTGCCAGCAGCTTACCACAGGGCACAGATACGCAGTATTTT. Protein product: CASSLPQGTDTQYF.

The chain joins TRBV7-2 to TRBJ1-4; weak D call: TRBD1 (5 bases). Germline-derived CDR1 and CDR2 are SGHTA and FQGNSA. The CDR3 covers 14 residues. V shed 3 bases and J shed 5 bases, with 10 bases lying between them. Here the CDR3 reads CASSFRTQNEKLFF. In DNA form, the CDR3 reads TGTGCCAGCAGCTTCAGGACACAAAATGAAAAACTGTTTTTT.

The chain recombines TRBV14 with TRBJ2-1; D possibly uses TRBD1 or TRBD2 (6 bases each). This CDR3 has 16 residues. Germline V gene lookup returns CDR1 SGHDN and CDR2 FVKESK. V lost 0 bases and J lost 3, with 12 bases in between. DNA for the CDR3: TGTGCCAGCAGCCAAGATTGGGGGGCCCTCTACAATGAGCAGTTCTTC. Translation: CASSQDWGALYNEQFF.

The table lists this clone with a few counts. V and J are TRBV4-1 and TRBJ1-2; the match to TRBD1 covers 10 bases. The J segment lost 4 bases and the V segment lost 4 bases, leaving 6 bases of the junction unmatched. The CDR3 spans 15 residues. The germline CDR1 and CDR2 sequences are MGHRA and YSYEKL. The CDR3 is CASSRGDRGSYGYTF. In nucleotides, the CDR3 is TGCGCCAGCAGCCGAGGGGACAGGGGTAGCTATGGCTACACCTTC.

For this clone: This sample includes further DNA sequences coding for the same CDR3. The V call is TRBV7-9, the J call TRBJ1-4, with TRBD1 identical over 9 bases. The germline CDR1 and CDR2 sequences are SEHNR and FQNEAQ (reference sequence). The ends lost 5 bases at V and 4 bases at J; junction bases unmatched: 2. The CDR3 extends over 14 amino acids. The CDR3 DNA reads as TGTGCCAGCAGCCTGGGACAGGGTAATGAAAAACTGTTTTTT. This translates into CASSLGQGNEKLFF.

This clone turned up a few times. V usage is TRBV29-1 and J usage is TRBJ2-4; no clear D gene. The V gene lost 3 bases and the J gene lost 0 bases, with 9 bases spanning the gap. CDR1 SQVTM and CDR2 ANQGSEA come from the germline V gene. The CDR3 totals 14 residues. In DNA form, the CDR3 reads TGCAGCGTTGAGTCTGGGGTAGCCAAAAACATTCAGTACTTC. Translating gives CSVESGVAKNIQYF. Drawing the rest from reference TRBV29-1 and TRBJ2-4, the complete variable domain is SAVISQKPSRDICQRGTSLTIQCQVDSQVTMMFWYRQQPGQSLTLIATANQGSEATYESGFVIDKFPISRPNLTFSTLTVSNMSPEDSSIYLCSVESGVAKNIQYFGAGTRLSVL.